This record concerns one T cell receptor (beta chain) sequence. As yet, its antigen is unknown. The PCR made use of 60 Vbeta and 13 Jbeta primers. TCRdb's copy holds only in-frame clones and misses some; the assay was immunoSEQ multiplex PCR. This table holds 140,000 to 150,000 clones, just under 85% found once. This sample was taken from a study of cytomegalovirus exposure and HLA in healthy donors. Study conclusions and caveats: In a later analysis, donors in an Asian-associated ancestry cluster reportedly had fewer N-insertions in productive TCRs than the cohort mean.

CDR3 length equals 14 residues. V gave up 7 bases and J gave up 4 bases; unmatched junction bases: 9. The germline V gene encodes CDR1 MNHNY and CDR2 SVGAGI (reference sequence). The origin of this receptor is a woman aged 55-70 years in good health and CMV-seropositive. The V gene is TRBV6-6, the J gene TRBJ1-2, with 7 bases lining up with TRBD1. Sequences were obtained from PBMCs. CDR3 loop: CASTPRQGGYGYTF. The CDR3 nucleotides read TGTGCCAGCACCCCCAGGCAGGGGGGCTATGGCTACACCTTC.